The rows below give T cell receptor beta chains drawn from one sample of a study of type 1 regulatory T cells. These receptors' targets are unknown. TCRdb reprocessed the reads via MiXCR and lists one record per CDR3 protein. Of 60,000 to 70,000 distinct CDR3 sequences in the sample, roughly 50% were seen once. The material sequenced was cultured non-Tr1 T cells, either the whole culture or a sorted T cell fraction (not recorded which). The receptors stem from a human donor in good health. Both conserved end residues are part of each CDR3. The order of the fields is J gene, CDR3 length, V gene, clone size, D gene, CDR3 DNA, CDR3 protein. D genes are given only for firm matches. Not all rows give a size; the values are once, few, many and, for expanded clones, a class.

J: TRBJ2-1; length: 19; V: TRBV3-1; size: .; D: .; DNA: TGTGCCAGCAGCCAAGATGCCCCTGGATCGGGGGCCATTCTTAATGAGCAGTTCTTC; CDR3: CASSQDAPGSGAILNEQFF
J: TRBJ2-6; length: 16; V: TRBV12-3/TRBV12-4; size: .; D: TRBD2; DNA: TGTGCCAGCAGTTTAGGAGCGGGGTCCGAGGCCAACGTCCTGACTTTC; CDR3: CASSLGAGSEANVLTF
J: TRBJ2-2; length: 16; V: TRBV11-2; size: few; D: .; DNA: TGTGCCAGCAGCTTTGAGCATAGCTTAAACACCGGGGAGCTGTTTTTT; CDR3: CASSFEHSLNTGELFF
J: TRBJ2-2; length: 16; V: TRBV5-1; size: .; D: TRBD2; DNA: TGCGCCAGCAGCTCGAGCGGGGGGGCGAACACCGGGGAGCTGTTTTTT; CDR3: CASSSSGGANTGELFF
J: TRBJ1-1; length: 15; V: TRBV5-1; size: .; D: .; DNA: TGCGCCAGCAGCCCTCAAGTGGGGGGAGGCTCTAAAGCTTTCTTT; CDR3: CASSPQVGGGSKAFF
J: TRBJ1-5; length: 14; V: TRBV7-9; size: .; D: .; DNA: TGTGCCAGCAGCTTAGGACAGAGTGATCAGCCCCAGCATTTT; CDR3: CASSLGQSDQPQHF
J: TRBJ1-2; length: 18; V: TRBV18; size: .; D: TRBD1; DNA: TGTGCCAGCTCACCGGGGCGTGGGTTAACCGGGACAGTCGATGGCTACACCTTC; CDR3: CASSPGRGLTGTVDGYTF
J: TRBJ2-3; length: 15; V: TRBV30; size: .; D: .; DNA: TGTGCCTGGAGTTCCGGGTTGACTAGCACAGATACGCAGTATTTT; CDR3: CAWSSGLTSTDTQYF
J: TRBJ2-7; length: 15; V: TRBV12-3/TRBV12-4; size: .; D: .; DNA: TGTGCCAGCAGCCGCCAAGGGGTCCTCTCCTACGAGCAGTACTTC; CDR3: CASSRQGVLSYEQYF
J: TRBJ2-2; length: 13; V: TRBV15; size: .; D: .; DNA: TGTGCCACCAGCGAACGGGCGTACGGGGAGCTGTTTTTT; CDR3: CATSERAYGELFF
J: TRBJ1-1; length: 13; V: TRBV20-1; size: .; D: TRBD1; DNA: TGCAGTGCTAGCGACAGGGCCAACACTGAAGCTTTCTTT; CDR3: CSASDRANTEAFF
J: TRBJ1-2; length: 14; V: TRBV28; size: .; D: TRBD1; DNA: TGTGCCAGCAGTTTATCGGGGGACAGGGAAGCCTACACCTTC; CDR3: CASSLSGDREAYTF
J: TRBJ2-1; length: 18; V: TRBV7-2; size: .; D: TRBD2; DNA: TGTGCCAGCAGCACCAAGGTTACTAGCGGGGGGGCCTACAATGAGCAGTTCTTC; CDR3: CASSTKVTSGGAYNEQFF
J: TRBJ2-3; length: 15; V: TRBV20-1; size: few; D: TRBD1; DNA: TGCAGTGCTAGTCCCGGGACAGACTACACAGATACGCAGTATTTT; CDR3: CSASPGTDYTDTQYF
J: TRBJ2-1; length: 16; V: TRBV18; size: .; D: TRBD1; DNA: TGTGCCAGCTCACCCACCACCGGGACAGGGGGTACTGAGCAGCTCTTC; CDR3: CASSPTTGTGGTEQLF
J: TRBJ2-7; length: 14; V: TRBV2; size: .; D: TRBD1; DNA: TGTGCCAGCAATCTGTCCGGGACAGGGGACGAGCAGTACTTC; CDR3: CASNLSGTGDEQYF
J: TRBJ1-2; length: 11; V: TRBV6-1; size: few; D: .; DNA: TGTGCCAGAGGGGAAGCCTATGGCTACACCTTC; CDR3: CARGEAYGYTF
J: TRBJ2-1; length: 15; V: TRBV13; size: .; D: .; DNA: TGTGCCAGCAGTGGGGGCAGGGGAACCTACAATGAGCAGTTCTTC; CDR3: CASSGGRGTYNEQFF
J: TRBJ1-2; length: 13; V: TRBV6-6; size: .; D: .; DNA: TGTGCCAGCAGAATGGCGGGGGGCCACGGCTACACCTTC; CDR3: CASRMAGGHGYTF
J: TRBJ1-2; length: 13; V: TRBV19; size: .; D: .; DNA: TGTGCCACTTCCCGGGGGGCGAACTATGGCTACACCTTC; CDR3: CATSRGANYGYTF
J: TRBJ1-1; length: 13; V: TRBV24-1; size: few; D: .; DNA: TGTGCCACCAGTGGTACCCAGGGGACTGAAGCTTTCTTT; CDR3: CATSGTQGTEAFF
J: TRBJ1-2; length: 14; V: TRBV4-2; size: .; D: .; DNA: TGTGCCAGCAGCCAAGGGGGGGCGAATAAGGGCTACACCTTC; CDR3: CASSQGGANKGYTF
J: TRBJ1-3; length: 15; V: TRBV18; size: few; D: .; DNA: TGTGCCAGCTCACCACCGAACAGAGATGGAAACACCATATATTTT; CDR3: CASSPPNRDGNTIYF
J: TRBJ2-1; length: 18; V: TRBV3-1; size: .; D: TRBD2; DNA: TGTGCCAGCAGCCAAGACCTACGGGTAGCGGGGGGCTACAATGAGCAGTTCTTC; CDR3: CASSQDLRVAGGYNEQFF
J: TRBJ2-5; length: 13; V: TRBV12-3/TRBV12-4; size: medium-sized; D: .; DNA: TGTGCCAGCACCCGACAGTCTCAAGAGACCCAGTACTTC; CDR3: CASTRQSQETQYF
J: TRBJ2-2; length: 16; V: TRBV18; size: .; D: TRBD1; DNA: TGTGCCAGCTCACCGCGGACAGGGGCGGACACCGGGGAGCTGTTTTTT; CDR3: CASSPRTGADTGELFF
J: TRBJ2-5; length: 14; V: TRBV20-1; size: .; D: TRBD1; DNA: TGCAGTGCTCCCCCTGGGACAGGGCAAGAGACCCAGTACTTC; CDR3: CSAPPGTGQETQYF
J: TRBJ2-5; length: 15; V: TRBV9; size: .; D: TRBD2; DNA: TGTGCCAGCAGTGCCGGGCTAGCGGGGCAAGAGACCCAGTACTTC; CDR3: CASSAGLAGQETQYF
J: TRBJ2-1; length: 18; V: TRBV12-3/TRBV12-4; size: .; D: TRBD2; DNA: TGTGCCAGCACCCTTATTCAGCGGGGCCTCACTTCCTACAATGAGCAGTTCTTC; CDR3: CASTLIQRGLTSYNEQFF
J: TRBJ2-1; length: 15; V: TRBV4-1; size: .; D: TRBD1; DNA: TGCGCCAGCAGCACACCCTGGGGGACAGACAATGAGCAGTTCTTC; CDR3: CASSTPWGTDNEQFF
J: TRBJ2-3; length: 13; V: TRBV29-1; size: .; D: .; DNA: TGCAGCGCCACGGCGGTTAGCACAGATACGCAGTATTTT; CDR3: CSATAVSTDTQYF
J: TRBJ1-2; length: 16; V: TRBV18; size: .; D: TRBD1; DNA: TGTGCCAGCTCACCCGGGACAGACCTTATAAACTATGGCTACACCTTC; CDR3: CASSPGTDLINYGYTF
J: TRBJ1-3; length: 14; V: TRBV18; size: .; D: .; DNA: TGTGCCAGCTCACCACTGGCGCCTCAGGACACCATATATTTT; CDR3: CASSPLAPQDTIYF
J: TRBJ2-2; length: 15; V: TRBV4-2; size: .; D: .; DNA: TGTGCCAGCAGCCAAGCGTCCGCGAACACCGGGGAGCTGTTTTTT; CDR3: CASSQASANTGELFF
J: TRBJ1-2; length: 15; V: TRBV4-3; size: .; D: .; DNA: TGCGCCAGCAGCCTCACATTGGACGGCGGCTATGGCTACACCTTC; CDR3: CASSLTLDGGYGYTF
J: TRBJ2-1; length: 13; V: TRBV5-1; size: .; D: .; DNA: TGCGCCAGCAGCTCTACGCCGGGGAATGAGCAGTTCTTC; CDR3: CASSSTPGNEQFF
J: TRBJ2-5; length: 14; V: TRBV7-2; size: few; D: .; DNA: TGTGCCAGCAGCGGCCAACTGGGGAGGGAGACCCAGTACTTC; CDR3: CASSGQLGRETQYF
J: TRBJ2-3; length: 16; V: TRBV4-3; size: .; D: .; DNA: TGCGCCAGCAGCCAAGCCAGGAGGGGCCGCACAGATACGCAGTATTTT; CDR3: CASSQARRGRTDTQYF
J: TRBJ2-5; length: 15; V: TRBV3-1; size: .; D: TRBD2; DNA: TGTGCCAGCAGCCGGACCCCGGGGGGGGGGGAGACCCAGTACTTC; CDR3: CASSRTPGGGETQYF
J: TRBJ2-5; length: 11; V: TRBV10-2; size: .; D: .; DNA: TGCGCCGTTAAGCTCAAAGAGACCCAGTACTTC; CDR3: CAVKLKETQYF
J: TRBJ2-7; length: 14; V: TRBV7-9; size: .; D: .; DNA: TGTGCCAGCAGCTTCCGTGGGGGAACTCACGAGCAGTACTTC; CDR3: CASSFRGGTHEQYF
J: TRBJ1-3; length: 16; V: TRBV4-2; size: .; D: .; DNA: TGTGCCAGCAGCCAAGATGGGCGCTCCTCTGGAAACACCATATATTTT; CDR3: CASSQDGRSSGNTIYF
J: TRBJ1-3; length: 14; V: TRBV20-1; size: many; D: .; DNA: TGCAGTGCTAGAGTAAAACCGCCCGGAAACACCATATATTTT; CDR3: CSARVKPPGNTIYF
J: TRBJ1-1; length: 16; V: TRBV4-2; size: .; D: .; DNA: TGTGCCAGCAGCCCCCGGGGGGCGCGGGGGAACACTGAAGCTTTCTTT; CDR3: CASSPRGARGNTEAFF
J: TRBJ2-7; length: 14; V: TRBV29-1; size: few; D: TRBD1; DNA: TGCAGCGTTGAAGGATCAGGGGGCTCCTACGAGCAGTACTTC; CDR3: CSVEGSGGSYEQYF
J: TRBJ1-1; length: 13; V: TRBV20-1; size: .; D: .; DNA: TGCAGTGCCCACACGGCGGTGAACACTGAAGCTTTCTTT; CDR3: CSAHTAVNTEAFF
J: TRBJ2-6; length: 21; V: TRBV7-3; size: .; D: TRBD1; DNA: TGTGCCAGCAGCTTAATAACAACAGGGGGCTCCCTACCCTCTGGGGCCAACGTCCTGACTTTC; CDR3: CASSLITTGGSLPSGANVLTF
J: TRBJ1-2; length: 14; V: TRBV5-1; size: .; D: .; DNA: TGCGCCAGCATGGACGGCGGCCCTAACTATGGCTACACCTTC; CDR3: CASMDGGPNYGYTF
J: TRBJ1-2; length: 15; V: TRBV28; size: few; D: .; DNA: TGTGCCAGCAGTTTAGGGGGCTCACGGGACTATGGCTACACCTTC; CDR3: CASSLGGSRDYGYTF
J: TRBJ1-5; length: 13; V: TRBV6-6; size: few; D: .; DNA: TGTGCCAGTCGATACGCAGGGAGTCAGCCCCAGCATTTT; CDR3: CASRYAGSQPQHF
J: TRBJ2-7; length: 14; V: TRBV5-5; size: .; D: TRBD2; DNA: TGTGCCAGCAGCTTAGCGGGGGGGCCCTCCGAGCAGTACTTC; CDR3: CASSLAGGPSEQYF
J: TRBJ1-5; length: 17; V: TRBV24-1; size: .; D: .; DNA: TGTGCCACCGGGTCTTCAGGACCTAGTTATAGCAATCAGCCCCAGCATTTT; CDR3: CATGSSGPSYSNQPQHF
J: TRBJ1-1; length: 15; V: TRBV2; size: once; D: .; DNA: TGTGCCAGCAGTGAAGGGCGGGGATCCTCCACTGAAGCTTTCTTT; CDR3: CASSEGRGSSTEAFF
J: TRBJ2-3; length: 15; V: TRBV5-1; size: .; D: .; DNA: TGCGCCAGCAGCTTGACCCAGGGAGGCACAGATACGCAGTATTTT; CDR3: CASSLTQGGTDTQYF
J: TRBJ1-1; length: 14; V: TRBV7-8; size: .; D: .; DNA: TGTGCCAGCCGCCAGGACTTAAGGGGCACTGAAGCTTTCTTT; CDR3: CASRQDLRGTEAFF
J: TRBJ1-2; length: 13; V: TRBV7-9; size: .; D: TRBD1; DNA: TGTGCCAGCAGCTTCTCAGGGGGAAATGGCTACACCTTC; CDR3: CASSFSGGNGYTF
J: TRBJ1-2; length: 12; V: TRBV20-1; size: few; D: .; DNA: TGCAGTGCTAGAGCCATAACAAGGGGTCTTTTCTTC; CDR3: CSARAITRGLFF
J: TRBJ2-3; length: 16; V: TRBV5-1; size: few; D: .; DNA: TGCGCCAGCAGCTTGGGCCAGGGGATCAAGACAGATACGCAGTATTTT; CDR3: CASSLGQGIKTDTQYF
J: TRBJ1-6; length: 16; V: TRBV7-9; size: .; D: .; DNA: TGTGCCAGCAGCTCCCAACGCCCTGGCAATAATTCACCCCTCCACTTT; CDR3: CASSSQRPGNNSPLHF
J: TRBJ2-4; length: 15; V: TRBV3-1; size: few; D: .; DNA: TGTGCCAGCAGCCAAGAGAGCTTAGCCAAAAACATTCAGTACTTC; CDR3: CASSQESLAKNIQYF